The entry that follows covers one TCR beta chain sequence. Its antigen is undetermined. In the naive CD8 group, cells lacked CD45RO and were positively selected for CCR7, so terminally differentiated effector memory CD45RA+ cells were left out. This CDR3 region has 14 residues. Trimming cost V 4 bases and J 4 bases; bases outside gene matches: 4. Germline loops: CDR1 LNHDA, CDR2 SQIVND (reference sequence). The data stem from a study of shared clonotypes between healthy human individuals. Whole-study context: The cohort had two women and a few men, ages 18 to 49. Per donor, three plates held CD4 naive cells, three held CD4 memory, two held CD8 naive and one held CD8 memory.

Study-wide findings and caveats: Large depth notwithstanding, sorted-subset sequencing proved incomplete by rarefaction.

Profiling relied on immunoSEQ multiplex PCR, and the TCRdb table lists in-frame clones only, not all of them. This table has some 1,900,000 clones, roughly 94% appearing once. The sample consisted of naive CD8+ T cells sorted from blood. The rearrangement joins TRBV19 to TRBJ2-7; 10 bases agree with TRBD2. The sequence came from a man aged 18 to 29 in good health. CDR3 protein: CASSTIAGGYEQYF. The CDR3 region has the DNA TGTGCCAGTAGTACCATAGCGGGGGGATACGAGCAGTACTTC.